These 21 T cell receptor beta chains were sequenced from one sample in a study of control samples from healthy donors and cancer patients (dated by TCRdb to about 2020). The protocol used for the library was the immunoSEQ multiplex PCR assay. TCRdb mirrors the immuneACCESS table, restricted to in-frame sequences. Some clones are absent from its copies; in checked studies, under half trace to an unresolved V gene, and the reason for the others is unknown. The sample table shows 150,000 to 200,000 clones, and about 90% are seen once. Together, the top ten hold just over 2% of the sample. Material: blood. The receptors shown here come from a middle-aged woman in good health.

J is TRBJ2-7 and V is TRBV5-5; 7 bases are shared with TRBD1. Germline lookup yields CDR1 SGHKS and CDR2 YYEKEE (reference sequence). The CDR3 has 14 amino acids. V lost 4 bases to trimming and J lost 3 bases; unmatched junction nucleotides: 7. CDR3 DNA sequence: TGTGCCAGCAGCGCAAACAGGGGTATCTACGAGCAGTACTTC. Protein sequence: CASSANRGIYEQYF.

The V and J genes are TRBV11-2 and TRBJ1-1; tentatively, D is TRBD1 (5 bases). The germline gives CDR1 SGHAT, CDR2 FQNNGV. This CDR3 has 14 amino acids. V dropped 0 bases and J dropped 11 bases, with 16 bases sitting between them. DNA for the CDR3: TGTGCCAGCAGCTTAGATATTCGGGGGTTGGTCGCTTTCTTT. Amino acid sequence: CASSLDIRGLVAFF.

The chain joins TRBV18 to TRBJ1-1, with TRBD1 as a possible D gene (5 bases). Germline V gene sequence: CDR1 KGHSH, CDR2 LQKENI. This CDR3 comprises 13 residues. Trimming cost V 2 bases and J 4 bases, with 8 bases left between them. The CDR3 is CASSPGAGTEAFF. The CDR3 DNA follows: TGTGCCAGCTCACCAGGGGCGGGCACTGAAGCTTTCTTT.

This clone appeared a few times. The genes are TRBV7-3 and TRBJ2-1, with TRBD2 identical over 8 bases. The CDR3 is 14 amino acids. Germline V gene sequence: CDR1 SGHTA, CDR2 FQGTGA. V gave up 4 bases and J gave up 7 bases; unmatched junction bases: 6. The CDR3 loop reads CASSSSGGQNEQFF. The DNA for the CDR3 is TGTGCCAGCAGCTCCAGCGGGGGACAAAATGAGCAGTTCTTC.

CDR3 sequence reads: CASSEAYRVNTEAFF. DNA of the CDR3: TGTGCCAGCAGTGAAGCGTACAGGGTGAACACTGAAGCTTTCTTT. This chain uses TRBV6-1 with TRBJ1-1, with D possibly matching TRBD1 (6 bases). The germline CDR1 and CDR2 sequences are MNHNS and SASEGT. Trimming removed 0 bases at V and 0 bases at J, with 8 bases between. CDR3 length: 15 amino acids.

The chain recombines TRBV6-2 or TRBV6-3 with TRBJ2-1; D not certain. CDR1 and CDR2 from the germline V gene are MNHEY and SVGEGT. The germline V and J ends were trimmed by 6 bases and 1 base, with 4 bases remaining between them. The CDR3 sequence is 12 residues long. The CDR3: CASSPSYNEQFF. CDR3 in DNA: TGTGCCAGCAGCCCATCCTACAATGAGCAGTTCTTC.

This chain links TRBV7-9 with TRBJ1-4; 10 nucleotides match TRBD1. V gave up 1 base and J gave up 7 bases; unmatched junction bases: 3. The CDR3 is made up of 15 amino acids. CDR1 is SEHNR and CDR2 is FQNEAQ in the germline V gene (reference sequence). The CDR3 loop is CASSLETGGGEKLFF. The CDR3 bases are TGTGCCAGCAGCTTAGAGACAGGGGGCGGTGAAAAACTGTTTTTT.

V gene TRBV19 combines with J gene TRBJ1-6, with D possibly being TRBD1 (6 bases). CDR3 size: 12 residues. Looked up from germline, CDR1 is LNHDA and CDR2 is SQIVND (reference sequence). Trimming pared 6 bases from V and 7 bases from J, leaving 7 bases between. This CDR3 reads CASSGQNSPLHF. The CDR3 DNA reads TGTGCCAGTAGCGGACAGAATTCACCCCTCCACTTT.

In its sample, this clone was seen once. The chain recombines TRBV13 with TRBJ2-7; perhaps TRBD1 as D (5 bases). Trimming left V 1 base short and J 1 base short, with 5 bases between. The CDR3 contains 13 residues. Germline V gene data show CDR1 as PRHDT and CDR2 as FYEKMQ (reference sequence). The CDR3 is CASSLAGSYEQYF. The CDR3 coding sequence is TGTGCCAGCAGCTTAGCAGGGTCCTACGAGCAGTACTTC.

V usage is TRBV27 and J usage is TRBJ2-7, with 9 bases lining up with TRBD1. With 10 bases clipped from V and 4 bases from J, the junction kept 14 bases outside the gene matches. This CDR3 region has 15 residues. The germline CDR1 and CDR2 sequences are MNHEY and SMNVEV (reference sequence). The CDR3 DNA follows: TGTGCCATCCGAGAAGGGGGGACAGGGATATACGAGCAGTACTTC. It translates to CAIREGGTGIYEQYF.

V and J are TRBV18 and TRBJ2-5, with D perhaps TRBD1 or TRBD2 (6 bases each). The V gene's germline CDR1 is KGHSH and CDR2 LQKENI. This CDR3 spans 14 amino acids. With 3 bases removed from V and 4 bases from J, the gap between germline ends came to 12 bases. The CDR3 DNA follows: TGTGCCAGCTCACCTATACAGGGAGGAGAGACCCAGTACTTC. Its protein is CASSPIQGGETQYF.

The rearrangement links TRBV14 to TRBJ2-6; tentatively, D is TRBD1 (5 bases). CDR3 length equals 16 residues. Germline V CDR1 and CDR2: SGHDN, FVKESK. V was cut by 0 bases and J by 4 bases, with 10 bases left in between. The CDR3 loop reads CASSQDRGSGANVLTF. The CDR3, as DNA: TGTGCCAGCAGCCAAGATAGGGGATCAGGGGCCAACGTCCTGACTTTC.

The chain employs TRBV18 and TRBJ2-7; D uncertain. V was pared by 8 bases and J by 0 bases, with 14 bases between. The CDR3 length is 14 residues. The germline V gene encodes CDR1 KGHSH and CDR2 LQKENI. CDR3 sequence (DNA): TGTGCCAGCACCTGGACCGAGAGCTCCTACGAGCAGTACTTC. As protein: CASTWTESSYEQYF.

The chain carries TRBV3-1 (or the pseudogene TRBV3-2) and TRBJ2-5, with 8 bases identical to TRBD2. The CDR3 is made up of 14 amino acids. Per the germline V gene, CDR1 is LGHDT and CDR2 is YNNKEL (reference sequence). Losses at the gene ends were 6 bases for V and 5 bases for J; bases not matched to a gene: 8. CDR3 bases: TGTGCCAGCAGTCACCTCTCGGGAGGGGAGACCCAGTACTTC. This translates into CASSHLSGGETQYF.

The chain links TRBV20-1 to TRBJ1-5, with D possibly TRBD1 on 5 matching bases. Trimming pared 3 bases from V and 3 bases from J, leaving 18 bases between. CDR1 is DFQATT, CDR2 SNEGSKA, per germline (reference sequence). This CDR3 has 16 residues. CDR3: CSASGGLSVLNQPQHF. The CDR3 nucleotides read TGCAGTGCTAGTGGGGGGTTGAGTGTTCTCAATCAGCCCCAGCATTTT.

The CDR3 sequence is CASSLGGDTQYF. CDR3 nucleotide sequence: TGTGCCAGCAGCTTGGGGGGAGATACGCAGTATTTT. The chain combines TRBV11-2 with TRBJ2-3; perhaps TRBD2 as D (6 bases). V was cut by 3 bases and J by 5 bases, with 6 bases left in between. CDR3 length equals 12 residues. Per the germline V gene, CDR1 is SGHAT and CDR2 is FQNNGV.

This chain uses TRBV4-1 with TRBJ1-2; no reliable D call. The CDR3 is 18 residues long. The V gene lost 3 bases and the J gene lost 0 bases, with 20 bases spanning the gap. The germline gives CDR1 MGHRA, CDR2 YSYEKL. In DNA, the CDR3 is TGCGCCAGCAGCCATGTAGCCCCCCGCAGGAAGACTAACTATGGCTACACCTTC. It translates to CASSHVAPRRKTNYGYTF.

This chain connects TRBV9 to TRBJ2-1, with TRBD2 matching over 10 bases. Germline trimming cut 0 bases from V and 6 bases from J; bases unmatched to any gene: 6. The V gene's germline CDR1 is SGDLS and CDR2 YYNGEE. This CDR3 contains 16 residues. The CDR3 is CASSVGLAGGFNEQFF. As DNA, the CDR3 is TGTGCCAGCAGCGTAGGATTAGCGGGGGGATTCAATGAGCAGTTCTTC.

V is TRBV6-1 and J is TRBJ2-2; D perhaps matches TRBD2 (5 bases). The CDR3 is 14 amino acids. From germline, CDR1 is MNHNS and CDR2 SASEGT. Trimming pared 3 bases from V and 3 bases from J, leaving 8 bases between. In DNA, the CDR3 is TGTGCCAGCAGTGAGCGGGCACACACCGGGGAGCTGTTTTTT. Its protein product is CASSERAHTGELFF.

Only one count was recorded for this clone. The gene calls are TRBV4-2 and TRBJ1-1, with D tentatively TRBD1 (5 bases). V was clipped by 0 bases and J by 4 bases, with 12 bases between them. In germline, CDR1 is LGHNA, CDR2 YNFKEQ. The CDR3 contains 15 residues. The DNA for the CDR3 is TGTGCCAGCAGCCAAGAGAGGGGATCGGGCACTGAAGCTTTCTTT. Translated: CASSQERGSGTEAFF.

The chain has TRBV12-3 or TRBV12-4 and TRBJ2-1; tentatively, D is TRBD2 (5 bases). The CDR3 length is 11 residues. The V end lost 6 bases, the J end lost 7 bases, and 7 bases lay between the germline ends. The DNA for the CDR3 is TGTGCCAGCAGAAGGGAGAATGAGCAGTTCTTC. This translates into CASRRENEQFF.